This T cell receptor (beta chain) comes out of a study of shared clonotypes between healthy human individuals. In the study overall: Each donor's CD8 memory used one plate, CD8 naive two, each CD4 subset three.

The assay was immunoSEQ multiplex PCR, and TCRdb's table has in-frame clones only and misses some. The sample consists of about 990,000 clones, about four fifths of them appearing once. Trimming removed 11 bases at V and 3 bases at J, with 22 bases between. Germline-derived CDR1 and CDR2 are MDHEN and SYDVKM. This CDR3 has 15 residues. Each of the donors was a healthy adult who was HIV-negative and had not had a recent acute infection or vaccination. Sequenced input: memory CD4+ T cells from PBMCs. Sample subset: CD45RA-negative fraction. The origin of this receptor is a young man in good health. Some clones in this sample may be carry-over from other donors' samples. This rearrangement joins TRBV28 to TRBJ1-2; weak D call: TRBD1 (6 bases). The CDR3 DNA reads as TGTGCCTACCAATCTCTGGGGGACACGGACTATGGCTACACCTTC. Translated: CAYQSLGDTDYGYTF.